What follows is one T cell receptor (beta chain) and its context. This sample stems from a study of shared clonotypes between healthy human individuals. V lost 4 bases to trimming and J lost 4 bases; unmatched junction nucleotides: 12. From germline, CDR1 is MGHDK and CDR2 SYGVNS. The CDR3 is 17 amino acids. TCRdb's table, derived via immunoSEQ multiplex PCR, lists solely in-frame clones and lacks some. The table records about 1.5 million clones, around 98% of them present only once. The chain links TRBV25-1 to TRBJ1-4, with 7 positions matching TRBD1. This receptor was obtained from a man aged 25-45 years in good health. Sequencing used naive CD4+ T cells sorted from blood. Described subset: CD45RA+ positively selected. The CDR3 loop is CASSVPGPDRSNEKLFF. CDR3 sequence (DNA): TGTGCCAGCAGTGTCCCAGGTCCGGACAGGAGTAATGAAAAACTGTTTTTT.